This TCR beta chain was sequenced during a study of T cells in Graves' hyperthyroidism and ophthalmopathy. Turning to the study itself: Pretreatment peripheral blood was obtained at initial diagnosis. Notes on the study in general: Blood samples included most of the expanded thyroid clonotypes exceeding 0.001. Separation of ophthalmopathy from stable hyperthyroidism was achieved by a 13 V-J model.

This clonotype was found many times. Its antigen is not identified. The V gene's germline CDR1 is KGHSH and CDR2 LQKENI. This CDR3 region has 15 residues. The V end lost 1 base, the J end lost 0 bases, and 7 bases lay between the germline ends. Amplified TCR beta CDR3 regions derived from RNA transcripts. In the first-round RT-PCR of the TCR CDR3, the HTBI primer set was used. Each CDR3 protein is one row after TCRdb ran MiXCR on the multiplex PCR reads. The sample gives around 540,000 distinct CDR3 sequences, 15% to 20% of which show up once; less than 30% is in the top ten. Input material: blood. The genes are TRBV18 and TRBJ1-5; TRBD1 is a possible D gene (5 bases). This clonotype was obtained from a woman aged 25 to 39 with Graves' ophthalmopathy. The CDR3 nucleotides are TGTGCCAGCTCACCACAGGGGAGTAGCAATCAGCCCCAGCATTTT. This sequence encodes CASSPQGSSNQPQHF.